This T cell receptor beta chain was sequenced in a study of blood T cell repertoires in COVID-19. Across the whole study: The cDNA or gDNA used as material had been derived from T cells, B-cell-depleted T cells, or PBMCs.

The CDR3 contains 17 residues. The germline CDR1 and CDR2 sequences are WNHNN and SYGVQD (reference sequence). Trimming removed 3 bases from V and 6 bases from J; junction bases left unmatched: 15. Some clones are missing from TCRdb's copy, which holds only in-frame ones; the method was immunoSEQ multiplex PCR. The table lists 300,000 to 400,000 clones, over 70% of them singletons. This chain connects TRBV10-1 to TRBJ2-3, with 7 nucleotides matching TRBD2. Sequenced input: peripheral blood. This sequence was found in a woman aged 45-60 years with COVID-19, enrolled during active disease. CDR3 sequence reads: CASSDGVGGKGVDTQYF. Written as DNA, the CDR3 is TGCGCCAGCAGTGACGGAGTCGGGGGGAAGGGCGTGGATACGCAGTATTTT.